This T cell receptor (beta chain) comes out of a study of blood T cell repertoires in COVID-19. The CDR3 length is 15 residues. The germline V and J ends were trimmed by 2 bases and 3 bases, with 11 bases remaining between them. Germline CDR1 is SGDLS and CDR2 is YYNGEE. The table came from immunoSEQ multiplex PCR; TCRdb's copy has only in-frame clones and leaves some out. Seen here are around 160,000 clones, roughly 80% observed once, and the top ten hold about 15%. This sequence was found in an elderly woman with acute or convalescent COVID-19. J is TRBJ2-2 and V is TRBV9; a weak D match, TRBD1 (5 bases). The source material was peripheral blood. CDR3 residues: CASSVSGHDTGELFF. CDR3 DNA sequence: TGTGCCAGCAGCGTGTCAGGGCACGACACCGGGGAGCTGTTTTTT.